This T cell receptor (beta chain) was sequenced during a study of shared T cell receptors in the human thymus. V shed 2 bases and J shed 5 bases, with 7 bases lying between them. This CDR3 is built from 13 residues. From germline, CDR1 is SGHTA and CDR2 FQGNSA. Sequencing was performed with immunoSEQ multiplex PCR; in TCRdb, only in-frame clones are kept and a portion is missing. The sample records 500,000 to 850,000 clones, around 87% being singletons. These data were also reused for a study on human thymus T cells.

This clonotype was sampled from a boy in the first two years of life with a congenital heart defect. The chain carries TRBV7-2 and TRBJ2-1; D is possibly TRBD1 (5 bases). Sequencing input: thymocytes. CDR3 in amino acids: CASSLKGDNEQFF. The CDR3 coding sequence is TGTGCCAGCAGCTTAAAAGGGGACAATGAGCAGTTCTTC.